The clone carrying this TCR beta chain has ten or more counts. Its antigen is currently unknown. The cDNA came from 5'RACE, which used 10-nucleotide random UMIs. TCRdb recomputed calls from the 5' RACE reads with MiXCR, one row per CDR3 protein. The sample consists of tens of thousands of distinct CDR3 sequences, around 3.1% of them appearing once. The sample originates from a study of neurological immune-mediated disorders. Looking at the study overall: Relapsing-remitting disease affected roughly 31, and secondary progressive 3, of around 34 multiple sclerosis patients. Broader study findings: No CDR3 amino acid sequences were shared by expanded clones across subjects, suggesting private repertoires in all groups.

The germline V gene encodes CDR1 DFQATT and CDR2 SNEGSKA (reference sequence). This CDR3 spans 16 amino acids. V lost 1 base and J lost 1; bases outside the gene matches: 8. A total of 2 million PBMCs stored at -80 degrees C provided the unsorted libraries. The chain recombines TRBV20-1 with TRBJ1-1; 8 bases are a match to TRBD1. This sequence originates from a man in his forties with multiple sclerosis. Sequencing was done on a sample of PBMCs. The CDR3 DNA is TGCAGTGCTAGAGCCCCACCCGGGACAGGGAACACTGAAGCTTTCTTT. Protein: CSARAPPGTGNTEAFF.